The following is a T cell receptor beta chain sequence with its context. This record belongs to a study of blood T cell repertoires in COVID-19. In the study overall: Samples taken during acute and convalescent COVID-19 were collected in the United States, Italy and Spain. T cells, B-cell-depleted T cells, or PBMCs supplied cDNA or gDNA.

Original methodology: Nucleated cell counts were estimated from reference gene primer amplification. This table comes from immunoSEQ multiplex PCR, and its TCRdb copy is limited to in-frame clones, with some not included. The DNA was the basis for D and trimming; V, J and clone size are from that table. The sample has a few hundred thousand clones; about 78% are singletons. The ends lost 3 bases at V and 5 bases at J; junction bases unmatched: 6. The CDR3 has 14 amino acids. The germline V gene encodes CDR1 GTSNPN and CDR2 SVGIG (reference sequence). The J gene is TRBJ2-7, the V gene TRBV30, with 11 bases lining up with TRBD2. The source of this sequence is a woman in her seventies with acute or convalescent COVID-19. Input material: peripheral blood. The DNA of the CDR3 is TGTGCCTGGAGGCCCACTAGCGGGGGTGACGAGCAGTACTTC. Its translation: CAWRPTSGGDEQYF.